This T cell receptor beta chain was sequenced during a study of beta chain features in type 1 diabetes. About the study: The patients were much like the healthy donors in age, gender and cell yields. Examined across all samples were some 110,000,000 sorted cells. The study's findings and limits: Individuals with type 1 diabetes displayed fewer insertions and more deletions at VDJ junctions.

On this clone: Its specificity is unknown.

The CDR3 runs to 15 residues. The V end was cut by 1 base, the J end by 0 bases, with 10 bases between. CDR1 and CDR2 (germline): SGHNT, YYREEE (reference sequence). Since all of the isolated RNA was reverse transcribed, expressed TCRB transcripts were what got sequenced. The table came from immunoSEQ multiplex PCR; TCRdb's copy has only in-frame clones and leaves some out. Among about 220,000 clones, approximately 10% were seen once, and the ten largest hold approximately 1.3%. A single heparinised blood sample, averaging approximately 0.12 L, was obtained per donor. The sequencing sample was made of central memory CD4+ T cells from blood. This receptor was taken from a man younger than 35 in good health. The V and J genes are TRBV5-4 and TRBJ1-2; D possibly corresponds to TRBD1 (6 bases). The CDR3 DNA reads TGTGCCAGCAGCTTGACAGGGTTAGCTAACTATGGCTACACCTTC. Amino acid sequence: CASSLTGLANYGYTF.